This TCR beta chain was observed in a study of cytomegalovirus exposure and HLA in healthy donors. 13 Jbeta primers and 60 Vbeta primers were used for the PCR. Here immunoSEQ multiplex PCR was the method, and the copy in TCRdb shows in-frame clones only, minus some. The table shows about 150,000 clones, with almost 75% occurring only once. With regard to this clone: Its target is not known.

Findings and limits, study-wide: Per a prior analysis, the majority of TCR beta V segments were productive roughly 87% or roughly 30% of the time.

The V and J ends lost 8 bases and 11 bases respectively, with 16 bases between them. From germline, CDR1 is SNHLY and CDR2 FYNNEI. This CDR3 is built from 12 residues. This chain uses TRBV2 with TRBJ2-1; D might be TRBD2 (6 bases). The specimen sequenced was PBMCs. This TCR derives from a woman younger than 30 in good health and CMV-seropositive. This chain's CDR3 is CASRGDAVQQFF. CDR3 sequence (DNA): TGTGCCAGCCGCGGGGACGCGGTGCAGCAGTTCTTC.